The T cell receptor (beta chain) under discussion was sequenced for a study of shared clonotypes between healthy human individuals. Here immunoSEQ multiplex PCR was the method, and the copy in TCRdb shows in-frame clones only, minus some. The sample has fewer than 3 million clones; roughly 92% are singletons. Whole-study results and caveats: Lower generation probabilities were found for non-shared clonotypes than for those shared by all four donors.

Concerning this clone itself: Its specificity is unknown.

Germline lookup yields CDR1 SGHVS and CDR2 FQNEAQ. The CDR3 is 17 residues long. The junction had 9 bases not matched to a gene; V was cut back by 5 bases and J by 0 bases. V and J are TRBV7-8 and TRBJ1-1; TRBD1 matches at 10 bases. Sequencing was performed on naive CD4+ T cells from PBMCs. Stated subset: CD45RA+ positively selected. The receptor was isolated from a man aged 18 to 35 in good health. Some clones in this sample may be carry-over from other donors' samples. CDR3 nucleotides: TGTGCCAGCAGCGCACTCCCGGGACAGGGGATGAACACTGAAGCTTTCTTT. This codes for CASSALPGQGMNTEAFF.